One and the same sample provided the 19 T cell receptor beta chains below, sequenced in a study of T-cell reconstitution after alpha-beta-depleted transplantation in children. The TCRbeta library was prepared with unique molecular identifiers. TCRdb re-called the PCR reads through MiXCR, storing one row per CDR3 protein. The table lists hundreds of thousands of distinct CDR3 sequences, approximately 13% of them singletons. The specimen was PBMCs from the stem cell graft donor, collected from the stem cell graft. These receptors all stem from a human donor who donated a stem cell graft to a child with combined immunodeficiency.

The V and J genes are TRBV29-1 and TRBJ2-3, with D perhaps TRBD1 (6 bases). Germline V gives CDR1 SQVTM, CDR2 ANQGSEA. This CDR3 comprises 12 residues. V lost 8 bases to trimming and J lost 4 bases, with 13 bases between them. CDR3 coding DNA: TGCAGCATCGGACAGAATTCAGATACGCAGTATTTT. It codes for CSIGQNSDTQYF.

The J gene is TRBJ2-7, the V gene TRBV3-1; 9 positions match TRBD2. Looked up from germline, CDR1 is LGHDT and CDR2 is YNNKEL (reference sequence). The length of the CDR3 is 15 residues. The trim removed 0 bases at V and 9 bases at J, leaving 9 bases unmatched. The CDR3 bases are TGTGCCAGCAGCCAAGATTGGGGAGCGGGGGGCCCGCAGTACTTC. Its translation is CASSQDWGAGGPQYF.

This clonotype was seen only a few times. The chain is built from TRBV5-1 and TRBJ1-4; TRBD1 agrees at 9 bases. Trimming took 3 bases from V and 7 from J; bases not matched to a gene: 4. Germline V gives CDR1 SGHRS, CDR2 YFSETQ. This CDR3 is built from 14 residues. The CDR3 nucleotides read TGCGCCAGCAGCTCACAGGGGGCGCCTGAAAAACTGTTTTTT. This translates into CASSSQGAPEKLFF.

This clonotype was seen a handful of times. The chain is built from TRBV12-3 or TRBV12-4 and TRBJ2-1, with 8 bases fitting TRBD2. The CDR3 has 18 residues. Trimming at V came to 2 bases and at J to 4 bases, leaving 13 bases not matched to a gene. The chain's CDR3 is CASSLFSLGGLEYNEQFF. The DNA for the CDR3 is TGTGCCAGCAGTTTATTTTCATTGGGGGGACTAGAATACAATGAGCAGTTCTTC.

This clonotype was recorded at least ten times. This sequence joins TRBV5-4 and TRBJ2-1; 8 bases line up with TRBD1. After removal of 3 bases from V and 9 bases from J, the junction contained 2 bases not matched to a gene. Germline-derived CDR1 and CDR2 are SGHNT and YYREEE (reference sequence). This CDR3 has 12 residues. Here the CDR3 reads CASSWGQVEQFF. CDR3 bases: TGTGCCAGCAGCTGGGGACAGGTTGAGCAGTTCTTC.

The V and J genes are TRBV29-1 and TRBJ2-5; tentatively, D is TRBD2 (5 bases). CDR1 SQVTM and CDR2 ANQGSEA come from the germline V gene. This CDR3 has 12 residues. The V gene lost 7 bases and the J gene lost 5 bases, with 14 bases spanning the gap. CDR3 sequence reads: CSASLRGETQYF. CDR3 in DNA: TGCAGCGCTTCACTTCGAGGGGAGACCCAGTACTTC.

CDR3 sequence: CSARGTGAANEQFF. The CDR3 DNA reads TGCAGTGCTCGGGGGACAGGGGCGGCCAATGAGCAGTTCTTC. This chain links TRBV20-1 with TRBJ2-1; 10 nucleotides agree with TRBD1. The CDR3 spans 14 residues. Germline lookup yields CDR1 DFQATT and CDR2 SNEGSKA (reference sequence). V shed 5 bases and J 6 bases; nucleotides not matched to a gene: 7.

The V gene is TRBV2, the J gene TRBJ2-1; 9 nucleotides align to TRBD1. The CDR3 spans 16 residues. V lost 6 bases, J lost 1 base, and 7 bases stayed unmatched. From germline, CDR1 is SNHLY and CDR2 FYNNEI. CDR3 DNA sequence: TGTGCCAGCAGAGACAGGGGGTCGATATCCTACAATGAGCAGTTCTTC. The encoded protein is CASRDRGSISYNEQFF.

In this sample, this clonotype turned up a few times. The DNA of the CDR3 is TGTGCCTGGGGGAGGGGAGTAGCGGGTTCCTACAATGAGCAGTTCTTC. Translating it yields CAWGRGVAGSYNEQFF. This chain links TRBV30 with TRBJ2-1; 7 bases are a match to TRBD2. This CDR3 has 16 amino acids. With 5 bases clipped from V and 1 base from J, the junction kept 11 bases outside the gene matches. Germline-derived CDR1 and CDR2 are GTSNPN and SVGIG (reference sequence).

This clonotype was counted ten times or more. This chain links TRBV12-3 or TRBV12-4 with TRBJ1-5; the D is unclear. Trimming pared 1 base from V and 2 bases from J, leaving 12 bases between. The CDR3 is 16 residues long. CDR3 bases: TGTGCCAGCAGTTTAGGTGAAGGCTGGGGCAATCAGCCCCAGCATTTT. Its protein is CASSLGEGWGNQPQHF.

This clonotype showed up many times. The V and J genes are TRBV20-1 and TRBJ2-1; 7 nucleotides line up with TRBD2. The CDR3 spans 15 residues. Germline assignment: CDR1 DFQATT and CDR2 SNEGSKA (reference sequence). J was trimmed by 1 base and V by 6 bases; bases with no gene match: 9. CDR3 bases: TGCAGTGCCACCGAGGTTAGCGGGTCCTACAATGAGCAGTTCTTC. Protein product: CSATEVSGSYNEQFF.

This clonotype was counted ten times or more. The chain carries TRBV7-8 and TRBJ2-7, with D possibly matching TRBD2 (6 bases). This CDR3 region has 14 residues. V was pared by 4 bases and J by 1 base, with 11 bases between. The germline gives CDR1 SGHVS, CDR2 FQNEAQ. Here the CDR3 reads CASSSGLLSYEQYF. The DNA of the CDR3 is TGTGCCAGCAGCTCGGGACTGCTATCCTACGAGCAGTACTTC.

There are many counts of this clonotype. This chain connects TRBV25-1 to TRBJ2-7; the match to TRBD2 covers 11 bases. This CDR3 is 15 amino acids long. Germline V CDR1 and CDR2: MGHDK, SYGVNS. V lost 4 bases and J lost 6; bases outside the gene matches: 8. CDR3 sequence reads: CASSVGTSGSREQYF. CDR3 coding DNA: TGTGCCAGCAGTGTCGGTACTAGCGGGAGTCGCGAGCAGTACTTC.

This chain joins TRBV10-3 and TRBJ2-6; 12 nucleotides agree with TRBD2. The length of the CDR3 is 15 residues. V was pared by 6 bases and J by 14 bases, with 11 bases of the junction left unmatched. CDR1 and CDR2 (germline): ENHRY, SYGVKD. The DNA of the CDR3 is TGTGCCATCAGAGGACTAGCGGGGATACTGTCCATCCTGACTTTC. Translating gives CAIRGLAGILSILTF.

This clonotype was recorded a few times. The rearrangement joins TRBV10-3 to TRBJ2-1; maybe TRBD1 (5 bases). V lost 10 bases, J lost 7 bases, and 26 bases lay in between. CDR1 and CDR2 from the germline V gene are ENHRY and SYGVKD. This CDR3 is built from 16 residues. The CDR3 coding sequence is TGTGCCACCCACGTCAGGGTGACCACCCTGACTAATGAGCAGTTCTTC. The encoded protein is CATHVRVTTLTNEQFF.

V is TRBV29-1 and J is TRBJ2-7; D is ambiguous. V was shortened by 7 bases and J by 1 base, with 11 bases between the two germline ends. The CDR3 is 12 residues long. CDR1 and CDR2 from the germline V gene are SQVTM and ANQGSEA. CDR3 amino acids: CSAKDGSYEQYF. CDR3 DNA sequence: TGCAGCGCCAAGGACGGATCCTACGAGCAGTACTTC.

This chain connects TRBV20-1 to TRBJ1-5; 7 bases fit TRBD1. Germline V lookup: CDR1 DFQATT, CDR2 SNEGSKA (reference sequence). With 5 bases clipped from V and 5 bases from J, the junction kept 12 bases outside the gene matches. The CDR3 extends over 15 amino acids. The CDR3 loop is CSASNRQGGYQPQHF. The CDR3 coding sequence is TGCAGTGCTTCCAACCGACAGGGAGGTTATCAGCCCCAGCATTTT.

CDR3 protein: CASSSGQGTMNTEAFF. The CDR3 bases are TGCGCCAGCAGCTCAGGACAGGGGACAATGAACACTGAAGCTTTCTTT. The rearrangement joins TRBV5-1 to TRBJ1-1; 9 positions match TRBD1. Germline V gives CDR1 SGHRS, CDR2 YFSETQ. The CDR3 contains 16 residues. Trimming at V came to 3 bases and at J to 0 bases, leaving 6 bases not matched to a gene.

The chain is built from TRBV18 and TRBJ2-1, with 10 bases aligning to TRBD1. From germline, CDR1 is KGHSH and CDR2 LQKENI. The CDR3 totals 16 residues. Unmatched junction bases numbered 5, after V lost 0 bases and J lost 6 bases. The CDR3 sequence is CASSPPGTGAINEQFF. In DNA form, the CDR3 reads TGTGCCAGCTCACCACCCGGGACAGGGGCCATCAATGAGCAGTTCTTC.